The present entry profiles one T cell receptor beta chain with its context. The sample comes from a study of blood T cell repertoires in COVID-19. This CDR3 contains 15 residues. V trimming: 3 bases; J trimming: 4 bases; junction bases outside the gene matches: 1. Germline V gene data show CDR1 as SNHLY and CDR2 as FYNNEI. The protocol was immunoSEQ multiplex PCR, while the TCRdb copy is restricted to in-frame clones and leaves out a portion. The table includes about 120,000 clones, approximately 80% detected once. This rearrangement joins TRBV2 to TRBJ2-1; the match to TRBD1 covers 12 bases. Specimen: peripheral blood. This receptor was obtained from an older woman with acute or convalescent COVID-19. The CDR3 here is CASSEGQGAYNEQFF. CDR3 nucleotide sequence: TGTGCCAGCAGTGAGGGACAGGGGGCGTACAATGAGCAGTTCTTC.